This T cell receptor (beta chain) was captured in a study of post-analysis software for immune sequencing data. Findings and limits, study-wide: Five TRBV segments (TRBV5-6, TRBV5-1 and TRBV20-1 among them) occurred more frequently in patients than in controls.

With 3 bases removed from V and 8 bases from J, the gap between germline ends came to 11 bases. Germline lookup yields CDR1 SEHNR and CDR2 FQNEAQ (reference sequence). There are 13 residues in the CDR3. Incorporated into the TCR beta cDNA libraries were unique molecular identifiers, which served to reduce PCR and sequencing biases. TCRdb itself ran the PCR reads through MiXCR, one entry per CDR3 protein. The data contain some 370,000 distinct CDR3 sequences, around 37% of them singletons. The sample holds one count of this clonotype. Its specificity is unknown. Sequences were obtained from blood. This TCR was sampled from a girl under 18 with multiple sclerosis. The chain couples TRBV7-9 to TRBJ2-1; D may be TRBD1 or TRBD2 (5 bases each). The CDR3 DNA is TGTGCCAGCAGCTTTTCAGGGCGGGATGAGCAGTTCTTC. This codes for CASSFSGRDEQFF.